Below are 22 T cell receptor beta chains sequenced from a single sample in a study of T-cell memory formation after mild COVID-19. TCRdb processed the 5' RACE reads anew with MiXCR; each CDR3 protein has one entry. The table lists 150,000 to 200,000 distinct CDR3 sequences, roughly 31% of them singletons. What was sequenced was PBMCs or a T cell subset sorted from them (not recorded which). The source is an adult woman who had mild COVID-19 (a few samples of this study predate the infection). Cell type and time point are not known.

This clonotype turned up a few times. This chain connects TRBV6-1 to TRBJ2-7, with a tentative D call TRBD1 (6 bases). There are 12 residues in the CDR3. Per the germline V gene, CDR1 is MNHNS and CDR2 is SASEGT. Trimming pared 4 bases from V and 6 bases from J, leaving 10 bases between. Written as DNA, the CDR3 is TGTGCCAGCAGTGGGAACAGGGCCGAGCAGTACTTC. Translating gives CASSGNRAEQYF.

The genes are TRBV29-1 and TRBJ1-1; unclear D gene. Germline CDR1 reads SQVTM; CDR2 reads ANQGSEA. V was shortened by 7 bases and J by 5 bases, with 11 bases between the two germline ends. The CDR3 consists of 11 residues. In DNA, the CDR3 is TGCAGCGGGGGAGCGGGGACTGAAGCTTTCTTT. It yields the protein CSGGAGTEAFF.

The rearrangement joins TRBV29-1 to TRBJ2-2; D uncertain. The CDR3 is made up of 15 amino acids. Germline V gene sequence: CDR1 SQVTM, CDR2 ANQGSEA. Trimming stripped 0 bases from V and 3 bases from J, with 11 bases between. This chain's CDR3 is CSVEDPNLDTGELFF. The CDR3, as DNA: TGCAGCGTTGAAGATCCCAATTTGGACACCGGGGAGCTGTTTTTT.

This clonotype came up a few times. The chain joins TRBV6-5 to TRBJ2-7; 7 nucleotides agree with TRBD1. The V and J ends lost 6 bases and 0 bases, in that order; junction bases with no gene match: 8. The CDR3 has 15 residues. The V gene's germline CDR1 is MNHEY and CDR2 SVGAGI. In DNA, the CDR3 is TGTGCCAGCAGGGGACCGGGACAGAGCTCCTACGAGCAGTACTTC. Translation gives CASRGPGQSSYEQYF.

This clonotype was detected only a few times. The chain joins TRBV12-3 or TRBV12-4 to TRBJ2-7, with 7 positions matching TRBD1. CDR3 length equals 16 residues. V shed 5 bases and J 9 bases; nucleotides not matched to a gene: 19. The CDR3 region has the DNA TGTGCCAGCAGTCCGAGACAGGGTTTCTCCCACATTGGGCAGTACTTC. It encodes CASSPRQGFSHIGQYF.

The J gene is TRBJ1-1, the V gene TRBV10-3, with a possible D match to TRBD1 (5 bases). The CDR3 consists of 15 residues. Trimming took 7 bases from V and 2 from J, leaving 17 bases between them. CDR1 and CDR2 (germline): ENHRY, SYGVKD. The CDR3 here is CAIKGVSGGNTEAFF. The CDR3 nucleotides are TGTGCCATCAAAGGGGTTTCGGGGGGAAACACTGAAGCTTTCTTT.

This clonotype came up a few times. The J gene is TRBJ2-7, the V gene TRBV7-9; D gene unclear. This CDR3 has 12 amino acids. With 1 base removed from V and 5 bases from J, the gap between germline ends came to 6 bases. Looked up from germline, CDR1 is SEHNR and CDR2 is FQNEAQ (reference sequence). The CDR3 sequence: CASSLGVNEQYF. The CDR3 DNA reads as TGTGCCAGCAGCTTAGGAGTTAACGAGCAGTACTTC.

The CDR3 sequence is CASSRTGTAYGYTF. The DNA for the CDR3 is TGTGCCAGCAGTAGAACAGGGACGGCGTATGGCTACACCTTC. The rearrangement joins TRBV6-2 or TRBV6-3 to TRBJ1-2; possible D gene TRBD1, 6 bases. CDR1 is MNHEY, CDR2 SVGEGT, per germline. Trimming stripped 5 bases from V and 5 bases from J, with 15 bases between. The CDR3 sequence is 14 residues long.

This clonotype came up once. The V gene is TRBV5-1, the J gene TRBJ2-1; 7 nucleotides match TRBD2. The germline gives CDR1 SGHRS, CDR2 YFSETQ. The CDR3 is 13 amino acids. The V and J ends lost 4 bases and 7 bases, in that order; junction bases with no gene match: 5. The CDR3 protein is CASSAAGRNEQFF. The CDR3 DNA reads TGCGCCAGCAGCGCAGCCGGGAGGAATGAGCAGTTCTTC.

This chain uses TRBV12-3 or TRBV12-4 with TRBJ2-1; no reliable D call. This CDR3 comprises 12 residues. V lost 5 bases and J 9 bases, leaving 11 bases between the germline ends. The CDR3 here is CASSPGFGEQFF. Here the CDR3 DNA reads TGTGCCAGCAGTCCAGGCTTCGGTGAGCAGTTCTTC.

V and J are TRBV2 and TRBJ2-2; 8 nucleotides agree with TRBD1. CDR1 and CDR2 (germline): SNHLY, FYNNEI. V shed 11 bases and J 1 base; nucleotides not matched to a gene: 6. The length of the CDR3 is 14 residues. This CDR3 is CAVLQGENTGELFF. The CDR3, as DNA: TGTGCCGTCCTACAGGGGGAGAACACCGGGGAGCTGTTTTTT.

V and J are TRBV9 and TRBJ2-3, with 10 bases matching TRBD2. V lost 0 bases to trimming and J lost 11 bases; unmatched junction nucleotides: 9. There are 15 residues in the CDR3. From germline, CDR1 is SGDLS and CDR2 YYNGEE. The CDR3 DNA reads TGTGCCAGCAGCGTAGAGACTAGCGGGTCCCTAAGGCAGTATTTT. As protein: CASSVETSGSLRQYF.

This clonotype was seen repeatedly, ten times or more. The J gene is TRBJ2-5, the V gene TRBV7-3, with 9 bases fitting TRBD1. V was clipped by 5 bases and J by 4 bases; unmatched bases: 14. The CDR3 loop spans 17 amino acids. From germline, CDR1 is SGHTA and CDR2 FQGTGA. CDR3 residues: CASSPGGTHRGRETQYF. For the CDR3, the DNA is TGTGCCAGCAGCCCCGGGGGGACTCACAGGGGGCGAGAGACCCAGTACTTC.

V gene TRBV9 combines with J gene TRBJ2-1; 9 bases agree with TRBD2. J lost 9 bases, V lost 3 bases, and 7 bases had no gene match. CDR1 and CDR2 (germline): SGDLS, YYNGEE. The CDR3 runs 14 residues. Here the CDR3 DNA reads TGTGCCAGCAGCGGGAGTAGCGGGAGCGGTGAGCAGTTCTTC. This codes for CASSGSSGSGEQFF.

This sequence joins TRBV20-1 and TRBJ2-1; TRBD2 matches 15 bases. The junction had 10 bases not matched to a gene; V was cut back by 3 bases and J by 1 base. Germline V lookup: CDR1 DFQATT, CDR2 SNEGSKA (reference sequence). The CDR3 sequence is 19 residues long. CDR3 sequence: CSASPMGTSGRSSYNEQFF. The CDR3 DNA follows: TGCAGTGCTAGTCCCATGGGGACTAGCGGGAGGAGTTCCTACAATGAGCAGTTCTTC.

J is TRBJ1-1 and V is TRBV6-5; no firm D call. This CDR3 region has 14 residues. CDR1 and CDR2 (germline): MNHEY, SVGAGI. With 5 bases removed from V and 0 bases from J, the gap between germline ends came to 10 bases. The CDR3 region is CASSQDALNTEAFF. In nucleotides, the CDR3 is TGTGCCAGCAGTCAGGACGCTCTGAACACTGAAGCTTTCTTT.

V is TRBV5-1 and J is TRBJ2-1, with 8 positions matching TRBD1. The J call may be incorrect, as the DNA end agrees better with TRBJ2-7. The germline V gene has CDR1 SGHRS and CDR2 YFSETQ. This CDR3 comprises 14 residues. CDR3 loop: CASSLTGGGNEQYF. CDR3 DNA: TGCGCCAGCAGCTTGACAGGGGGTGGCAATGAGCAGTACTTC.

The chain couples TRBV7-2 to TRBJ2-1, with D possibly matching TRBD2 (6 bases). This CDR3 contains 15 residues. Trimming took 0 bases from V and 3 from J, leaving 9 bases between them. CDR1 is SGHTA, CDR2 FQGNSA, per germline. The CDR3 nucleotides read TGTGCCAGCAGCTTAGCTAGCGGATTCTACAATGAGCAGTTCTTC. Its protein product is CASSLASGFYNEQFF.

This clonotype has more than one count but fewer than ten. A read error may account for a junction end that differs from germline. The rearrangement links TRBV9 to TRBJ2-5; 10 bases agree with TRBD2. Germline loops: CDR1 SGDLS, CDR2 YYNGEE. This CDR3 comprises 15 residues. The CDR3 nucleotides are TGTGCCAGCAGCACAGCGGGGGGGCTGGAAGAGGCCCAGTACTTC. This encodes CASSTAGGLEEAQYF.

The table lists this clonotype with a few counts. CDR3 residues: CASSLQGEKLFF. DNA of the CDR3: TGTGCCAGCAGCCTACAGGGTGAAAAACTGTTTTTT. The chain uses TRBV25-1 and TRBJ1-4; possibly TRBD1 for D (6 bases). The CDR3 covers 12 residues. V was clipped by 6 bases and J by 7 bases, with 9 bases between them. In germline, CDR1 is MGHDK, CDR2 SYGVNS.

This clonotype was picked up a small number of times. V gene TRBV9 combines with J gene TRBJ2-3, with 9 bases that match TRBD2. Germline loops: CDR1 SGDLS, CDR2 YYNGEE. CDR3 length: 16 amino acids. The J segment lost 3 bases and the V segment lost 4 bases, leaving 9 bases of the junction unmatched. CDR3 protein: CASSWGASGATDTQYF. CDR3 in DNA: TGTGCCAGCAGCTGGGGGGCTAGCGGGGCAACAGATACGCAGTATTTT.

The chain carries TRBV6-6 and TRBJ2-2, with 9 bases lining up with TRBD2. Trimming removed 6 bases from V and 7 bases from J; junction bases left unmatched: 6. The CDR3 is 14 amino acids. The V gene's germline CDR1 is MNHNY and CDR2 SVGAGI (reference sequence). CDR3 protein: CASRGLARGGELFF. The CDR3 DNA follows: TGTGCCAGCAGGGGACTAGCCCGGGGCGGGGAGCTGTTTTTT.